Shown below are 26 T cell receptor beta chains from a single sample sequenced in a study of regulatory T cells in long-lasting Graves disease. With iRepertoire HTBI primers and Arm-PCR of CDR3 regions, TCR beta libraries were built. TCRdb called the multiplex PCR reads again in MiXCR, with one record for every CDR3 protein. The profile shows roughly 500,000 distinct CDR3 sequences, roughly 14% of them singletons. As for time point: newly diagnosed GD, antithyroid drugs for less than 3 months. Isolated PBMC RNA provided the starting material for the TCR library. This same sample was also taken into another study, of T cells in Graves' hyperthyroidism and ophthalmopathy.

This material consisted of peripheral blood mononuclear cells (PBMCs), taken at new diagnosis, from a patient treated with antithyroid drugs. Source of these receptors: a man younger than 45 with Graves disease.

This clonotype was recorded at least ten times. V and J are TRBV11-2 and TRBJ1-1; unclear D gene. Germline loops: CDR1 SGHAT, CDR2 FQNNGV. V was trimmed by 1 base and J by 4 bases, leaving 13 bases between them. This CDR3 contains 15 residues. The CDR3 DNA sequence: TGTGCCAGCAGCTTAGTTCGGGGTGTCGCCACTGAAGCTTTCTTT. It codes for CASSLVRGVATEAFF.

This clonotype was observed at least ten times. This chain connects TRBV6-1 to TRBJ2-7; possible D gene TRBD2, 5 bases. V was cut by 9 bases and J by 0 bases, with 15 bases left in between. The CDR3 length is 14 residues. Germline V CDR1 and CDR2: MNHNS, SASEGT. In DNA, the CDR3 is TGTGCCAGTGCGGGCTGGGGAGACTCCTACGAGCAGTACTTC. This sequence encodes CASAGWGDSYEQYF.

This clonotype was observed many times. The chain recombines TRBV9 with TRBJ1-2; maybe TRBD1 (5 bases). V shed 4 bases and J shed 8 bases, with 18 bases lying between them. The CDR3 spans 14 residues. Germline V gene data show CDR1 as SGDLS and CDR2 as YYNGEE. CDR3 in DNA: TGTGCCAGCAGCCCCGCCCCGGGGGAGAGAGGCTACACCTTC. Its translation is CASSPAPGERGYTF.

This clonotype was seen a few times. The rearrangement uses TRBV29-1 and TRBJ2-1; 10 nucleotides line up with TRBD1. The V and J ends lost 1 base and 9 bases, in that order; junction bases with no gene match: 9. The CDR3 is 15 amino acids. Per the germline V gene, CDR1 is SQVTM and CDR2 is ANQGSEA. The CDR3 region is CSVEGGTGVSGEQFF. In DNA form, the CDR3 reads TGCAGCGTTGAAGGTGGGACAGGGGTTTCAGGTGAGCAGTTCTTC.

This clonotype was detected ten times or more. The chain links TRBV28 to TRBJ1-1; tentative D call: TRBD1 (5 bases). The length of the CDR3 is 15 residues. V was clipped by 8 bases and J by 1 base, with 17 bases between them. Per the germline V gene, CDR1 is MDHEN and CDR2 is SYDVKM. The CDR3 DNA is TGTGCCAGCTTGGATAAAGGGGTCAGGAACACTGAAGCTTTCTTT. It codes for CASLDKGVRNTEAFF. The whole variable domain, remainder taken from reference TRBV28 and TRBJ1-1, is DVKVTQSSRYLVKRTGEKVFLECVQDMDHENMFWYRQDPGLGLRLIYFSYDVKMKEKGDIPEGYSVSREKKERFSLILESASTNQTSMYLCASLDKGVRNTEAFFGQGTRLTVV.

This clonotype was seen a few times. The rearrangement joins TRBV7-3 to TRBJ1-2; D is unclear. CDR1 and CDR2 (germline): SGHTA, FQGTGA. The CDR3 has 13 amino acids. V was trimmed by 2 bases and J by 6 bases, leaving 10 bases between them. CDR3 loop: CASSLASGDGYTF. The CDR3 coding sequence is TGTGCCAGCAGCTTAGCAAGCGGGGATGGCTACACCTTC.

This clonotype was observed at least ten times. The chain combines TRBV27 with TRBJ2-1; 12 bases agree with TRBD2. CDR1 and CDR2 (germline): MNHEY, SMNVEV (reference sequence). The CDR3 loop spans 20 amino acids. The CDR3 DNA reads as TGTGTCCTGAGGGGGCTAGCGGGAGGGTCCTTCGCCCTCTCCTACAATGAGCAGTTCTTC. The encoded protein is CVLRGLAGGSFALSYNEQFF.

This clonotype occurred many times. V gene TRBV20-1 combines with J gene TRBJ1-5, with D uncertain. Trimming took off 5 bases at V and 7 bases at J, with 12 bases between the two ends. Germline V CDR1 and CDR2: DFQATT, SNEGSKA (reference sequence). This CDR3 spans 12 amino acids. The CDR3 sequence is CSARGIGQPQHF. CDR3 sequence (DNA): TGCAGTGCTCGCGGGATTGGACAGCCCCAGCATTTT.

This clonotype has only a few counts. The rearrangement links TRBV20-1 to TRBJ1-5, with a weak D call TRBD1 (5 bases). The V gene lost 5 bases and the J gene lost 0 bases, with 11 bases spanning the gap. The length of the CDR3 is 14 residues. In germline, CDR1 is DFQATT, CDR2 SNEGSKA (reference sequence). CDR3 DNA sequence: TGCAGTGCTGGGGACTGGAATAGCAATCAGCCCCAGCATTTT. Its protein is CSAGDWNSNQPQHF.

This clonotype was observed many times. V usage is TRBV27 and J usage is TRBJ2-7; the D gene is possibly TRBD1 (5 bases). From germline, CDR1 is MNHEY and CDR2 SMNVEV (reference sequence). The CDR3 has 14 residues. Trimming pared 5 bases from V and 4 bases from J, leaving 15 bases between. CDR3 bases: TGTGCCAGCAGTCCCTGGGGCACCACATACGAGCAGTACTTC. Its protein product is CASSPWGTTYEQYF.

This clonotype was detected many times. The CDR3 sequence: CASSPGQRSSYNEQFF. CDR3 bases: TGTGCCAGCAGTCCGGGCCAGAGGAGCTCCTACAATGAGCAGTTCTTC. The genes are TRBV12-3 or TRBV12-4 and TRBJ2-1; D unclear. The CDR3 totals 16 residues. V lost 5 bases to trimming and J lost 0 bases, with 14 bases between them.

This clonotype was counted many times. The V call is TRBV27, the J call TRBJ2-7, with 14 bases aligning to TRBD2. The CDR3 runs 15 residues. V shed 4 bases, J shed 5 bases, and the junction held 4 bases outside the gene matches. Germline values: CDR1 MNHEY, CDR2 SMNVEV (reference sequence). The CDR3, as DNA: TGTGCCAGCAGTTCCGGGACTAGCGGGAGTCACGAGCAGTACTTC. Its translation: CASSSGTSGSHEQYF.

This chain uses TRBV29-1 with TRBJ1-2, with TRBD1 identical over 10 bases. Germline V gives CDR1 SQVTM, CDR2 ANQGSEA. The CDR3 runs to 14 residues. Trimming removed 3 bases from V and 4 bases from J; junction bases left unmatched: 5. CDR3 amino acids: CSVEGTGVVYGYTF. Here the CDR3 DNA reads TGCAGCGTTGAGGGGACAGGGGTTGTCTATGGCTACACCTTC. The full variable domain, in which reference TRBV29-1 and TRBJ1-2 provide the parts outside the CDR3, is SAVISQKPSRDICQRGTSLTIQCQVDSQVTMMFWYRQQPGQSLTLIATANQGSEATYESGFVIDKFPISRPNLTFSTLTVSNMSPEDSSIYLCSVEGTGVVYGYTFGSGTRLTVV.

The V gene is TRBV19, the J gene TRBJ2-1; a possible D gene is TRBD2 (6 bases). V lost 5 bases to trimming and J lost 8 bases, with 16 bases between them. CDR1 is LNHDA and CDR2 is SQIVND in the germline V gene (reference sequence). This CDR3 has 14 residues. The chain's CDR3 is CASSPLLALYEQFF. Here the CDR3 DNA reads TGTGCCAGTAGTCCCTTACTAGCACTCTATGAGCAGTTCTTC.

This clonotype was seen at least ten times. A read error may explain this, as a much larger clone is one base away. The rearrangement links TRBV9 to TRBJ2-7; maybe TRBD1 (6 bases). The CDR3 runs 12 residues. The germline CDR1 and CDR2 sequences are SGDLS and YYNGEE. Trimming took 0 bases from V and 5 from J, leaving 6 bases between them. The CDR3, as DNA: TGTGCCAGCAGCGTAGACAGGGACGAGCAGTACTTC. This codes for CASSVDRDEQYF.

This clonotype showed up many times. This chain uses TRBV29-1 with TRBJ2-5, with D perhaps assigned TRBD1 or TRBD2 (7 bases each). Germline CDR1 reads SQVTM; CDR2 reads ANQGSEA. There are 16 residues in the CDR3. Trimming removed 6 bases from V and 3 bases from J, with 23 bases in between. CDR3 coding DNA: TGCAGCGTCGAGCGGGACAGCTTAGGATCGAAAGAGACCCAGTACTTC. Its translation: CSVERDSLGSKETQYF.

The chain couples TRBV12-3 or TRBV12-4 to TRBJ2-2; 15 positions agree with TRBD2. This CDR3 region has 16 residues. After removal of 6 bases from V and 7 bases from J, the junction contained 6 bases not matched to a gene. This CDR3 is CASSSGTSGRNGELFF. CDR3 sequence (DNA): TGTGCCAGCAGCTCCGGGACTAGCGGGAGGAACGGGGAGCTGTTTTTT.

With respect to this clonotype: A much larger clone is a single base away; this may be a read error. The chain combines TRBV7-2 with TRBJ2-1; 8 bases map to TRBD2. The J call may be incorrect, as the DNA end agrees better with TRBJ2-3. The CDR3 has 15 residues. From germline, CDR1 is SGHTA and CDR2 FQGNSA. CDR3 residues: CASSFAAGARDTQYF. DNA for the CDR3: TGTGCCAGCAGCTTTGCAGCGGGAGCTCGGGATACGCAGTATTTT.

The V and J genes are TRBV7-6 and TRBJ2-7; 9 bases line up with TRBD1. V lost 4 bases to trimming and J lost 7 bases; unmatched junction nucleotides: 8. Germline V gene lookup returns CDR1 SGHVS and CDR2 FNYEAQ. The CDR3 totals 14 residues. The CDR3 DNA reads TGTGCCAGCAGCTGGGACAGGGCCCGAGGGGAGCAGTACTTC. Its translation: CASSWDRARGEQYF. The full variable domain, rest sourced from reference TRBV7-6 and TRBJ2-7, is GAGVSQSPRYKVTKRGQDVALRCDPISGHVSLYWYRQALGQGPEFLTYFNYEAQQDKSGLPNDRFSAERPEGSISTLTIQRTEQRDSAMYRCASSWDRARGEQYFGPGTRLTVT.

This clonotype has a count of ten or more. The rearrangement uses TRBV28 and TRBJ2-6, with D unresolved. The V gene's germline CDR1 is MDHEN and CDR2 SYDVKM. V lost 7 bases and J 4 bases, leaving 11 bases between the germline ends. The CDR3 length is 14 residues. This chain's CDR3 is CASNLETGANVLTF. CDR3 DNA sequence: TGTGCCAGCAACCTGGAGACAGGGGCCAACGTCCTGACTTTC. Using reference TRBV28 and TRBJ2-6 for the parts outside the CDR3, the full variable domain is DVKVTQSSRYLVKRTGEKVFLECVQDMDHENMFWYRQDPGLGLRLIYFSYDVKMKEKGDIPEGYSVSREKKERFSLILESASTNQTSMYLCASNLETGANVLTFGAGSRLTVL.

This clonotype has at least ten counts. The chain combines TRBV27 with TRBJ1-5, with D possibly being TRBD1 (6 bases). The CDR3 is 14 residues long. CDR1 MNHEY and CDR2 SMNVEV come from the germline V gene (reference sequence). The V end lost 6 bases, the J end lost 7 bases, and 16 bases lay between the germline ends. The CDR3 reads CASSQSSGAQPQHF. In nucleotides, the CDR3 is TGTGCCAGCAGCCAATCTTCGGGGGCCCAGCCCCAGCATTTT.

In this sample, this clonotype turned up a few times. The chain recombines TRBV20-1 with TRBJ1-4; 8 bases are shared with TRBD1. CDR1 DFQATT and CDR2 SNEGSKA come from the germline V gene (reference sequence). The junction had 14 bases not matched to a gene; V was cut back by 5 bases and J by 0 bases. The CDR3 is 18 residues long. The CDR3 coding sequence is TGCAGTGCTGAAGGGGACAGGTGGGATGGAACAACTAATGAAAAACTGTTTTTT. This sequence encodes CSAEGDRWDGTTNEKLFF.

This clonotype was observed at least ten times. The rearrangement uses TRBV2 and TRBJ1-2, with D possibly matching TRBD1 (5 bases). CDR1 SNHLY and CDR2 FYNNEI come from the germline V gene. V was clipped by 7 bases and J by 6 bases, with 9 bases between them. CDR3 length: 11 amino acids. The CDR3: CASNGGNGYTF. CDR3 nucleotides: TGTGCCAGCAACGGGGGTAATGGCTACACCTTC.

V and J are TRBV18 and TRBJ2-3; D perhaps matches TRBD1 (6 bases). The CDR3 loop spans 14 amino acids. In germline, CDR1 is KGHSH, CDR2 LQKENI. Trimming shortened V by 8 bases and J by 3 bases, and 15 bases separated the two germline ends. The CDR3 region is CASPRRTETDTQYF. In nucleotides, the CDR3 is TGTGCCAGCCCGCGGAGGACAGAGACAGATACGCAGTATTTT.

For this clonotype: Since no conserved phenylalanine or tryptophan closes the CDR3, a read error is the likely cause. This rearrangement joins TRBV7-8 to TRBJ2-5; no firm D call. V was pared by 9 bases and J by 4 bases, with 12 bases between. Germline-derived CDR1 and CDR2 are SGHVS and FQNEAQ. This CDR3 has 12 residues. The CDR3: CASQFVGETQYL. CDR3 DNA sequence: TGTGCCAGTCAGTTTGTCGGAGAGACCCAGTACCTC.

Remarks on this clonotype: A junction boundary mismatches the germline segment, possibly from a read error. The rearrangement links TRBV5-1 to TRBJ2-5; TRBD2 matches at 11 bases. The V gene's germline CDR1 is SGHRS and CDR2 YFSETQ. The CDR3 totals 16 residues. Written as DNA, the CDR3 is TGTGCCAGCAGCCCAGAGGGGACTAGCGGCCTAGAGACCCAGTACTTC. It is translated as CASSPEGTSGLETQYF. The full variable domain, completed using reference TRBV5-1 and TRBJ2-5, is KAGVTQTPRYLIKTRGQQVTLSCSPISGHRSVSWYQQTPGQGLQFLFEYFSETQRNKGNFPGRFSGRQFSNSRSEMNVSTLELGDSALYLCASSPEGTSGLETQYFGPGTRLLVL.